This TCR beta chain was sequenced for a study of shared clonotypes between healthy human individuals. CDR3 length equals 14 residues. Per the germline V gene, CDR1 is LGHNA and CDR2 is YSLEER. Trimming removed 5 bases from V and 4 bases from J; junction bases left unmatched: 4. In the naive CD8 group, cells lacked CD45RO and were positively selected for CCR7, so terminally differentiated effector memory CD45RA+ cells were left out. Sequenced by immunoSEQ multiplex PCR; TCRdb stores in-frame clones only, minus some. The table records about 580,000 clones, roughly 98% of them present only once. With regard to this clone: Its cognate antigen is unknown.

Notes on the study in general: What limited the represented genetic and exposure-history diversity was the small number of donors.

This TCR was sampled from a man aged 30-40 years in good health. The material sequenced was naive CD8+ T cells sorted from blood. This chain connects TRBV4-3 to TRBJ2-7; 11 nucleotides align to TRBD1. CDR3 amino acids: CASSDGQGAYEQYF. The DNA of the CDR3 is TGCGCCAGCAGCGATGGACAGGGGGCGTACGAGCAGTACTTC.